These T cell receptor beta chains were read from a single sample in a study of CD8+CD57+ T cells in acquired aplastic anemia. Each CDR3 protein gets one entry after TCRdb re-called the reads with MiXCR. This table has under 250,000 distinct CDR3 sequences, about a third appearing once. What was sequenced was sorted CD4+, CD8+, or CD8+CD57+ T cells (not recorded which) from PBMCs. All receptors derive from a human donor in good health, serving as a control. CDR3s include the opening cysteine and the closing phenylalanine or tryptophan. Fields, in order: V gene, J gene, D gene, clone size, CDR3 protein, CDR3 DNA. The D gene is left open where the match is weak. For some rows the clone size is stated as once, few or many, or as a class when expanded; others skip it.

>TRBV9|TRBJ2-3|TRBD2|many
CASSAQGLAKDTQYF
TGTGCCAGCAGCGCCCAGGGACTAGCTAAAGATACGCAGTATTTT
>TRBV5-1|TRBJ2-1|-|few
CASNRAGRDSYNEQFF
TGCGCCAGCAACCGGGCGGGACGCGACTCCTACAATGAGCAGTTCTTC
>TRBV19|TRBJ2-1|-|-
CASSRGNLLGNEQFF
TGTGCCAGTAGTAGAGGGAACCTTCTGGGGAATGAGCAGTTCTTC
>TRBV10-3|TRBJ1-4|-|many
CAISERTVATNEKLFF
TGTGCCATCAGTGAGAGGACAGTTGCAACTAATGAAAAACTGTTTTTT
>TRBV10-3|TRBJ1-1|-|-
CAISESGDAREAFF
TGTGCCATCAGTGAGTCGGGCGACGCCCGTGAAGCTTTCTTT
>TRBV19|TRBJ2-1|TRBD2|many
CASSITSGRLDEQFF
TGTGCCAGTAGTATAACTAGCGGGAGGCTCGATGAGCAGTTCTTC
>TRBV2|TRBJ1-3|-|-
CASREGLVSGNTIYF
TGTGCCAGCAGGGAGGGACTCGTCTCTGGAAACACCATATATTTT
>TRBV20-1|TRBJ1-1|-|many
CSAGKDSYTEAFF
TGCAGTGCTGGTAAGGACAGCTACACTGAAGCTTTCTTT
>TRBV4-2|TRBJ2-3|TRBD2|once
CASSPRLAGGTSGASDTQYF
TGTGCCAGCAGCCCCCGACTAGCGGGTGGGACTAGCGGGGCCTCGGATACGCAGTATTTT
>TRBV6-1|TRBJ2-3|TRBD1|few
CASSPDRVRTDTQYF
TGTGCCAGCAGTCCAGACAGGGTGAGGACAGATACGCAGTATTTT
>TRBV29-1|TRBJ2-3|-|-
CSVGGQGGTDTQYF
TGCAGCGTTGGTGGACAGGGAGGGACAGATACGCAGTATTTT
>TRBV20-1|TRBJ2-7|TRBD2|many
CSAELADEQYF
TGCAGTGCGGAACTAGCGGACGAGCAGTACTTC
>TRBV12-5|TRBJ2-1|TRBD2|-
CASGLGRLAGGDEQFF
TGTGCTAGTGGTTTGGGTAGACTAGCGGGGGGGGATGAGCAGTTCTTC
>TRBV2|TRBJ1-3|-|few
CASSSTSGNTIYF
TGTGCCAGCAGTTCAACCTCTGGAAACACCATATATTTT
>TRBV5-1|TRBJ2-5|-|many
CASSLSPVEGTQYF
TGCGCCAGCAGCTTAAGTCCAGTGGAGGGGACCCAGTACTTC
>TRBV20-1|TRBJ1-2|TRBD1|many
CSASRGTGKGYGYTF
TGCAGTGCTAGTCGCGGGACAGGAAAGGGCTATGGCTACACCTTC
>TRBV6-5|TRBJ1-2|-|-
CASSYSSIQGLYGYTF
TGTGCCAGCAGTTACTCGAGTATCCAGGGGTTGTATGGCTACACCTTC
>TRBV2|TRBJ2-7|-|-
CASSAEVGGLKQYF
TGTGCCAGCAGCGCGGAAGTTGGGGGGCTAAAGCAGTACTTC
>TRBV20-1|TRBJ2-3|-|-
CSAAGAGSAGTDTQYF
TGCAGTGCTGCGGGGGCGGGTAGCGCCGGCACAGATACGCAGTATTTT
>TRBV6-1|TRBJ1-5|-|-
CASGEIWVWNQPQHF
TGTGCCAGTGGAGAGATCTGGGTTTGGAATCAGCCCCAGCATTTT
>TRBV20-1|TRBJ1-1|-|many
CSALLGVSGAEAFF
TGCAGTGCTTTACTCGGGGTGAGCGGCGCGGAAGCTTTCTTT
>TRBV2|TRBJ1-2|-|-
CASSGDQYGYTF
TGTGCCAGCAGTGGGGACCAGTATGGCTACACCTTC
>TRBV29-1|TRBJ1-2|TRBD1|once
CSVVDRGPGYTF
TGCAGCGTTGTGGACAGGGGGCCCGGTTACACCTTC
>TRBV2|TRBJ1-1|-|many
CASSWEAGNTEAFF
TGTGCCAGCAGTTGGGAGGCCGGGAACACTGAAGCTTTCTTT
>TRBV24-1|TRBJ2-2|TRBD2|many
CATSGGLAGPGELFF
TGTGCCACCAGTGGGGGACTAGCGGGTCCCGGGGAGCTGTTTTTT
>TRBV10-2|TRBJ1-3|-|many
CATLLRSDSGNTIYF
TGCGCCACCTTACTCAGGTCTGACTCTGGAAACACCATATATTTT
>TRBV6-5|TRBJ1-1|-|-
CASSYIGGTAEAFF
TGTGCCAGCAGTTACATTGGGGGTACGGCCGAAGCTTTCTTT
>TRBV19|TRBJ2-7|TRBD1|-
CASSAGQDEQYF
TGTGCCAGTAGTGCTGGACAGGACGAGCAGTACTTC
>TRBV9|TRBJ1-1|-|many
CASNENTEAFF
TGTGCCAGCAACGAAAACACTGAAGCTTTCTTT
>TRBV2|TRBJ2-7|-|once
CASTPRGDGELYF
TGTGCCAGCACTCCCCGAGGGGACGGGGAGCTGTACTTC